This T cell receptor beta chain was found in a study of patients and donors after allogeneic stem cell transplantation. Using its own MiXCR run on the RT-PCR reads, TCRdb lists one record per CDR3 protein. Among fewer than 500,000 distinct CDR3 sequences, roughly 16% were seen once, and the ten largest hold 7.2%. There are 12 residues in the CDR3. V lost 5 bases to trimming and J lost 2 bases, with 6 bases between them. The sequence was obtained from a human donor who was either an allogeneic HSCT recipient or a stem cell or donor lymphocyte infusion donor (not recorded which). It is not recorded whose cells these are; they may come from a transplant donor. The specimen was blood, either unsorted or a sorted T cell fraction (not recorded which). This sequence joins TRBV12-3 or TRBV12-4 and TRBJ1-2; no reliable D call. The CDR3 protein is CASSARNYGYTF. The CDR3 DNA reads as TGTGCCAGCAGTGCCCGGAACTATGGCTACACCTTC.